The TCR beta chain described here comes from a study of CD8 T cells in ankylosing spondylitis. TCRdb redid the calling of the 5' RACE reads with MiXCR, one entry per CDR3 protein. The sample contains 150,000 to 200,000 distinct CDR3 sequences, about 32% of which appear only once. The CDR3 covers 17 residues. Trimming took off 3 bases at V and 4 bases at J, with 20 bases between the two ends. The V gene is TRBV12-3 or TRBV12-4, the J gene TRBJ2-3; maybe TRBD2 (6 bases). The clonotype originates from a male donor with ankylosing spondylitis. Sequences were obtained from synovial fluid, either unsorted or a sorted T cell fraction (not recorded which). Here the CDR3 reads CASSFPSASSGADTQYF. The CDR3 coding sequence is TGTGCCAGCAGTTTTCCTAGCGCCAGTTCCGGGGCAGATACGCAGTATTTT.